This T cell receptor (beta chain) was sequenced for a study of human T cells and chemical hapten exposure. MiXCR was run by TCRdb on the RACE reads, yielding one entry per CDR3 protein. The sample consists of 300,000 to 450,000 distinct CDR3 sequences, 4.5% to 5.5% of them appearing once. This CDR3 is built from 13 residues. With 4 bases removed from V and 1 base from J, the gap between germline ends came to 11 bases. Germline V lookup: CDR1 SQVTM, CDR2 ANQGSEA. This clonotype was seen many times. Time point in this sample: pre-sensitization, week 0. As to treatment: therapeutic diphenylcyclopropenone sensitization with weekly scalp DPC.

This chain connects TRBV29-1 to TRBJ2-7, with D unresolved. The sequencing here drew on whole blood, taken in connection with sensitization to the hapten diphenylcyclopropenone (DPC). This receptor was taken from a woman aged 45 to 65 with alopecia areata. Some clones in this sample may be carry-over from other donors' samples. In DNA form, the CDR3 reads TGCAGCGTTGTTCGGGCAGATTCCTACGAGCAGTACTTC. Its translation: CSVVRADSYEQYF.